This entry lists 5 T cell receptor beta chains sequenced from one sample in a study of T cells in Graves' hyperthyroidism and ophthalmopathy. From RNA transcripts, TCR beta CDR3 regions were amplified. First-round RT-PCR targeting the TCR CDR3 was performed with the HTBI primer set. TCRdb analysed the multiplex PCR reads with MiXCR anew, one entry per CDR3 protein. The table records about 570,000 distinct CDR3 sequences, around 15% of them present only once. Specimen: blood. The receptors were gathered from a woman aged 40 to 50 with Graves' hyperthyroidism.

This clonotype was observed many times. The chain carries TRBV5-4 and TRBJ2-3, with TRBD2 matching 11 bases. J lost 0 bases, V lost 4 bases, and 4 bases had no gene match. Germline loops: CDR1 SGHNT, CDR2 YYREEE (reference sequence). The CDR3 totals 16 residues. The CDR3 sequence is CASSRGLAASTDTQYF. The CDR3 DNA reads as TGTGCCAGCAGCAGGGGACTAGCGGCTAGCACAGATACGCAGTATTTT.

Only a few counts were recorded for this clonotype. The chain joins TRBV5-5 to TRBJ2-2; D is unresolved. V was shortened by 0 bases and J by 8 bases, with 5 bases between the two germline ends. This CDR3 contains 12 residues. CDR1 and CDR2 from the germline V gene are SGHKS and YYEKEE (reference sequence). CDR3 amino acids: CASSLERGELFF. The CDR3 DNA sequence: TGTGCCAGCAGCTTGGAGAGAGGGGAGCTGTTTTTT. Supplemented by reference TRBV5-5 and TRBJ2-2, the full variable domain reads DAGVTQSPTHLIKTRGQQVTLRCSPISGHKSVSWYQQVLGQGPQFIFQYYEKEERGRGNFPDRFSARQFPNYSSELNVNALLLGDSALYLCASSLERGELFFGEGSRLTVL.

This clonotype was seen at least ten times. This sequence joins TRBV7-2 and TRBJ2-5; D possibly corresponds to TRBD2 (5 bases). This CDR3 region has 15 residues. V was pared by 1 base and J by 4 bases, with 13 bases between. Germline V CDR1 and CDR2: SGHTA, FQGNSA. CDR3 sequence reads: CASSLVVYEGETQYF. CDR3 nucleotides: TGTGCCAGCAGCTTAGTGGTTTATGAGGGAGAGACCCAGTACTTC. The whole variable domain, filled in from reference TRBV7-2 and TRBJ2-5, reads GAGVSQSPSNKVTEKGKDVELRCDPISGHTALYWYRQSLGQGLEFLIYFQGNSAPDKSGLPSDRFSAERTGGSVSTLTIQRTQQEDSAVYLCASSLVVYEGETQYFGPGTRLLVL.

The J gene is TRBJ2-1, the V gene TRBV3-1, with TRBD2 matching 11 bases. V shed 5 bases and J 1 base; nucleotides not matched to a gene: 4. The CDR3 is 16 amino acids. Germline V gene data show CDR1 as LGHDT and CDR2 as YNNKEL (reference sequence). The CDR3 nucleotides are TGTGCCAGCAGCTCGGGACTAGCGGCTTCCTACAATGAGCAGTTCTTC. Residues: CASSSGLAASYNEQFF.

The sample holds many counts of this clonotype. V usage is TRBV7-8 and J usage is TRBJ2-5, with TRBD1 matching over 7 bases. The CDR3 sequence is 13 residues long. The junction had 6 bases not matched to a gene; V was cut back by 6 bases and J by 5 bases. CDR1 SGHVS and CDR2 FQNEAQ come from the germline V gene. CDR3 in DNA: TGTGCCAGCAGATCGACAGGGAGCGAGACCCAGTACTTC. This sequence encodes CASRSTGSETQYF.